This T cell receptor (beta chain) emerged from a study of T cell responses to AZD1222 COVID-19 vaccine. Points from the study as a whole: Reports say nearly half of spike-specific TCRs go after unmutated variant regions.

CDR3 size: 15 residues. Per the germline V gene, CDR1 is LGHNA and CDR2 is YSLEER. The germline V and J ends were trimmed by 0 bases and 1 base, with 9 bases remaining between them. This clone came up a few times. Its antigen is unidentified. Sequenced by immunoSEQ multiplex PCR; TCRdb stores in-frame clones only, minus some. The profile shows nearly 110,000 clones, about 85% of them singletons. The genes are TRBV4-3 and TRBJ1-1, with D hard to call. The sample in question was peripheral blood, obtained on day 0 of AZD1222 vaccination. This receptor was identified in an adult in good health. The CDR3 sequence is CASSQDLPTNTEAFF. Here the CDR3 DNA reads TGCGCCAGCAGCCAAGATCTCCCCACGAACACTGAAGCTTTCTTT.